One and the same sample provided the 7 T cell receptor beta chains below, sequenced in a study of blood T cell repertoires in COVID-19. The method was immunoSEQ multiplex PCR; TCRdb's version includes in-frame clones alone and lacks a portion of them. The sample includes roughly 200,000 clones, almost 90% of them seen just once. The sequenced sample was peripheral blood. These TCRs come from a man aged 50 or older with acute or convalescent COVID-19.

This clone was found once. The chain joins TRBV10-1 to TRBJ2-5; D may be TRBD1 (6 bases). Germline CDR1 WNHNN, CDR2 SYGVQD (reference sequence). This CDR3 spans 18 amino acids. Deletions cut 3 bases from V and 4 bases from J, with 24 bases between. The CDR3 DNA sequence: TGCGCCAGCAGTGACCGAAGGGGCGACGCGGCCAGGGGAGAGACCCAGTACTTC. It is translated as CASSDRRGDAARGETQYF.

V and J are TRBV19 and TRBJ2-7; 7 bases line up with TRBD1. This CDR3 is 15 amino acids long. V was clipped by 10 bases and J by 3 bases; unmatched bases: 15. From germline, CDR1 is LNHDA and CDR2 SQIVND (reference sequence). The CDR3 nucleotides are TGTGCCACCAGAAGGGATACAGGGGCCAACTACGAGCAGTACTTC. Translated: CATRRDTGANYEQYF.

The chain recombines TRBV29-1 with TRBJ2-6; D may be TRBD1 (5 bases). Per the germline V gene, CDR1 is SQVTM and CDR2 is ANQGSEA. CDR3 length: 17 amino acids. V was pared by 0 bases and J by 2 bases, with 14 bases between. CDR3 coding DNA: TGCAGCGTTGAAGACAGGACACCCGTGCCTGGGGCCAACGTCCTGACTTTC. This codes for CSVEDRTPVPGANVLTF. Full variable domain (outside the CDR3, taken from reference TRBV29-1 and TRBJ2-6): SAVISQKPSRDICQRGTSLTIQCQVDSQVTMMFWYRQQPGQSLTLIATANQGSEATYESGFVIDKFPISRPNLTFSTLTVSNMSPEDSSIYLCSVEDRTPVPGANVLTFGAGSRLTVL.

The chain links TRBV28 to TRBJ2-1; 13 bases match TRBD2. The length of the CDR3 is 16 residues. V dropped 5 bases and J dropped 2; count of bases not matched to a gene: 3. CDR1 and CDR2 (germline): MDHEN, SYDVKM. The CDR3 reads CASSAGLAGTYNEQFF. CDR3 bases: TGTGCCAGCAGTGCGGGACTAGCGGGGACCTACAATGAGCAGTTCTTC. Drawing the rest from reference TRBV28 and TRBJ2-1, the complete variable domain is DVKVTQSSRYLVKRTGEKVFLECVQDMDHENMFWYRQDPGLGLRLIYFSYDVKMKEKGDIPEGYSVSREKKERFSLILESASTNQTSMYLCASSAGLAGTYNEQFFGPGTRLTVL.

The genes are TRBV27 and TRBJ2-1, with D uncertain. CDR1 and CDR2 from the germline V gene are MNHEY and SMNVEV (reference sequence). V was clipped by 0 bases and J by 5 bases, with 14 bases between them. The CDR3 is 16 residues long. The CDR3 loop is CASSLSTASPDNEQFF. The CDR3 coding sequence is TGTGCCAGCAGTTTATCGACTGCCTCCCCCGACAATGAGCAGTTCTTC.

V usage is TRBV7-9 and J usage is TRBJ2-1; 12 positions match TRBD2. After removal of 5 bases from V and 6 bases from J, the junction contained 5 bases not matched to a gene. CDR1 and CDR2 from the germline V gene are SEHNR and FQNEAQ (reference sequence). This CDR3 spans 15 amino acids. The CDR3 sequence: CASSRPGLAGNEQFF. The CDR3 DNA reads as TGTGCCAGCAGCAGGCCGGGACTAGCGGGCAATGAGCAGTTCTTC.

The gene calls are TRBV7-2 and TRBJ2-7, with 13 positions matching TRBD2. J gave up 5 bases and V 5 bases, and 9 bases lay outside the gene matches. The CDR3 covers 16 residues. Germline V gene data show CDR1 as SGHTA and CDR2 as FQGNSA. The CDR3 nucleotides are TGTGCCAGCAGCCCCACCACTAGCGGGAGGGCCAACGAGCAGTACTTC. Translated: CASSPTTSGRANEQYF.